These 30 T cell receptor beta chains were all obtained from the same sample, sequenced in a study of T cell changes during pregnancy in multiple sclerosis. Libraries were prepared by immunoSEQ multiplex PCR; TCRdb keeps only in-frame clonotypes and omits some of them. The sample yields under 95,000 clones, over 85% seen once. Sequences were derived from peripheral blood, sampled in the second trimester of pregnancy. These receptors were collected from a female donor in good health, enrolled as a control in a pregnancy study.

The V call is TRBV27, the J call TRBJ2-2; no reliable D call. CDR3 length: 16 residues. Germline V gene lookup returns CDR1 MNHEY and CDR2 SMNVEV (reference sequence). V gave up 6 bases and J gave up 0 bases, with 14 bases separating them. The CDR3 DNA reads TGTGCCAGCAGCTACACCAGACTTCCGAACACCGGGGAGCTGTTTTTT. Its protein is CASSYTRLPNTGELFF.

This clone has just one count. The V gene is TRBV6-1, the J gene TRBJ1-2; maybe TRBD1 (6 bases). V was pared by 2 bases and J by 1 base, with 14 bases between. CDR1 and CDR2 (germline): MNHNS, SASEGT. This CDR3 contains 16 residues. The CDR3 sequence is CASSEPGTPINYGYTF. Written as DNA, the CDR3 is TGTGCCAGCAGTGAACCCGGGACACCGATTAACTATGGCTACACCTTC.

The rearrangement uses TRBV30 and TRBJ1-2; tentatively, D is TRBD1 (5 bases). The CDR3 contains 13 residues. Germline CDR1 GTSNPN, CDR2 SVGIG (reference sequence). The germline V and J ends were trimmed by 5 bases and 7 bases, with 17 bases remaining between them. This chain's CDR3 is CAWEQGPTGGYTF. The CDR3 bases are TGTGCCTGGGAGCAGGGCCCAACGGGTGGCTACACCTTC.

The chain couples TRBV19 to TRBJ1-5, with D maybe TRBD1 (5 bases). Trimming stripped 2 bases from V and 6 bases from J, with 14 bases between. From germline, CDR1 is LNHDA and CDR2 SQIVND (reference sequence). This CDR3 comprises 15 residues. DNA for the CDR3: TGTGCCAGTAGTATACGGTCAGGGAAAAGTCAGCCCCAGCATTTT. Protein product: CASSIRSGKSQPQHF.

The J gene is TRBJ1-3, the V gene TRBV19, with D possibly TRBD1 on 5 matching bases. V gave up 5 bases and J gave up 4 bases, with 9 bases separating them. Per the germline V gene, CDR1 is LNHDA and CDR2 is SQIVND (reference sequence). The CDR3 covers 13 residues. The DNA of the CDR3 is TGTGCCAGTAGTTCAAACAGGGGAAACACCATATATTTT. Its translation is CASSSNRGNTIYF.

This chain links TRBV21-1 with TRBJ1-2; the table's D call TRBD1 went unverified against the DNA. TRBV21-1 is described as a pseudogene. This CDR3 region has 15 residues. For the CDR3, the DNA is TGTGCCAGCAGCAAAAGGGAAGGGGGCGACTATGGCTACACCTTC. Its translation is CASSKREGGDYGYTF.

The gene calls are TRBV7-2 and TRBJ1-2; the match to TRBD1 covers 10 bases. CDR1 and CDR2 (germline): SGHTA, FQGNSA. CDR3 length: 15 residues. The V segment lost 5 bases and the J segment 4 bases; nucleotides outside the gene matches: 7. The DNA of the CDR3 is TGTGCCAGCAGCCTTGACAGGGGGCAGGGCTATGGCTACACCTTC. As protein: CASSLDRGQGYGYTF.

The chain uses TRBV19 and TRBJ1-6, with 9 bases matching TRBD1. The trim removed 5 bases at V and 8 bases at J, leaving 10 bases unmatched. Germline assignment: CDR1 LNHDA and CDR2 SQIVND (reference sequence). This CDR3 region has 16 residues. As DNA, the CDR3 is TGTGCCAGTAGTCCCCGGACAGGGGCGCGGTATTCACCCCTCCACTTT. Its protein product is CASSPRTGARYSPLHF. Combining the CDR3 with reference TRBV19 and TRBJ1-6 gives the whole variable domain DGGITQSPKYLFRKEGQNVTLSCEQNLNHDAMYWYRQDPGQGLRLIYYSQIVNDFQKGDIAEGYSVSREKKESFPLTVTSAQKNPTAFYLCASSPRTGARYSPLHFGNGTRLTVT.

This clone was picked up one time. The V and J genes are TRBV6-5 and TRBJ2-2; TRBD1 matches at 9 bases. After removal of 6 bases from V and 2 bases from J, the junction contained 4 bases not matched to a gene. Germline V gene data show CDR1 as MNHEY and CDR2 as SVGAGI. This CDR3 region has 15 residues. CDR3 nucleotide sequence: TGTGCCAGCAGGACGGGACAGGGAAACACCGGGGAGCTGTTTTTT. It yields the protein CASRTGQGNTGELFF.

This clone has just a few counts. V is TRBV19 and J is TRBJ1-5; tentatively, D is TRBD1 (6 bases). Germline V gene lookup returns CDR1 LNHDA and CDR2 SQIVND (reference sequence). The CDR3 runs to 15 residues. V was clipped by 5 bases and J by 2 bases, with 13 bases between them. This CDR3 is CASSPTGGRNQPQHF. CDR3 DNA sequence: TGTGCCAGTAGTCCCACCGGGGGGCGCAATCAGCCCCAGCATTTT.

The CDR3, as DNA: TGTGCCAGCAGCGCTTACCTGACTAGTAATGAGCAGTTCTTC. Protein sequence: CASSAYLTSNEQFF. This chain links TRBV9 with TRBJ2-1; D might be TRBD2 (6 bases). The CDR3 is 14 residues long. CDR1 and CDR2 (germline): SGDLS, YYNGEE. Trimming removed 3 bases from V and 7 bases from J, with 14 bases in between.

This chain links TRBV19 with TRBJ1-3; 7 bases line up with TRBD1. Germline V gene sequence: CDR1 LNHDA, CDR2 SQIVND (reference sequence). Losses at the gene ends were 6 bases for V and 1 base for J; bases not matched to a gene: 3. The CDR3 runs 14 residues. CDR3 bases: TGTGCCAGTAGCGAGGACAGGTCTGGAAACACCATATATTTT. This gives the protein CASSEDRSGNTIYF.

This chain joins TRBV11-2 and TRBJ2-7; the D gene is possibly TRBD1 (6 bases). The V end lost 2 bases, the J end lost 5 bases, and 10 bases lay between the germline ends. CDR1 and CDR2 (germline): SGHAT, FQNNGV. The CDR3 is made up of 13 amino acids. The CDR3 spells CASSLRQVHEQYF. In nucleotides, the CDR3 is TGTGCCAGCAGCTTAAGACAGGTCCACGAGCAGTACTTC.

DNA for the CDR3: TGTGCCACCAGCGAGAGGGCAGTCTATGGCTACACCTTC. It is translated as CATSERAVYGYTF. The chain joins TRBV15 to TRBJ1-2, with D unclear. The CDR3 is made up of 13 amino acids. Trimming removed 5 bases at V and 4 bases at J, with 11 bases between. Germline V gene lookup returns CDR1 LNHNV and CDR2 YYDKDF (reference sequence).

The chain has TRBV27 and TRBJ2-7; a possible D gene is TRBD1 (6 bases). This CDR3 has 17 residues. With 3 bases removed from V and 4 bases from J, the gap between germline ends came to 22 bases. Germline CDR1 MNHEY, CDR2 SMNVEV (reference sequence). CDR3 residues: CASSFLGGQGSGYEQYF. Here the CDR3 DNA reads TGTGCCAGCAGTTTTCTAGGAGGCCAGGGGAGTGGGTACGAGCAGTACTTC.

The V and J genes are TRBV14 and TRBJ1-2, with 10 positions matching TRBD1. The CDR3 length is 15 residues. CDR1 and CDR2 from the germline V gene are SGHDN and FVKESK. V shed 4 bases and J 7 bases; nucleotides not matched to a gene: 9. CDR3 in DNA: TGTGCCAGCAGCCGAACCGGGACAGGGGCAGGTGGCTACACCTTC. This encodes CASSRTGTGAGGYTF.

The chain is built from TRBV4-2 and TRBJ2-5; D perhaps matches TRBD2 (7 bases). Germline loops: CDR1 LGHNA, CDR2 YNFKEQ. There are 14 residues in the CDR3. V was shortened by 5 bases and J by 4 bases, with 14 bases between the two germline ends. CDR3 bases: TGTGCCAGCAGCAATCCGGCGGGGGCAGAGACCCAGTACTTC. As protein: CASSNPAGAETQYF.

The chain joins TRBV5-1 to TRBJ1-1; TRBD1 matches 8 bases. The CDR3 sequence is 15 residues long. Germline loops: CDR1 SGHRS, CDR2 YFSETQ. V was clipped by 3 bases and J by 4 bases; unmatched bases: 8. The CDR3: CASSYQGAVGTEAFF. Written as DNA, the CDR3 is TGCGCCAGCAGCTATCAGGGGGCCGTAGGCACTGAAGCTTTCTTT.

CDR3 sequence: CASSNGGFFNEQFF. The CDR3 region has the DNA TGTGCCAGCAGCAACGGGGGTTTCTTCAATGAGCAGTTCTTC. The V call is TRBV5-4, the J call TRBJ2-1, with D possibly being TRBD2 (6 bases). V lost 4 bases and J lost 6, with 14 bases in between. Germline CDR1 reads SGHNT; CDR2 reads YYREEE (reference sequence). The length of the CDR3 is 14 residues.

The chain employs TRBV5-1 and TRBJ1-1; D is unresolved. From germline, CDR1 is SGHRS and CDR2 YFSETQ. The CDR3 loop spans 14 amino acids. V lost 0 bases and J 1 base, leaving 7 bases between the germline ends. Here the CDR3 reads CASSLAIENTEAFF. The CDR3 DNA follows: TGCGCCAGCAGCTTGGCCATAGAGAACACTGAAGCTTTCTTT.

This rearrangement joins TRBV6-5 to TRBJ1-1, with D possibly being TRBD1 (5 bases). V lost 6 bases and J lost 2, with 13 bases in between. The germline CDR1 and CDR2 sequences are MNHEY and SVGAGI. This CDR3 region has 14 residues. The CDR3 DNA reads TGTGCCAGCAGGGGGGGGACGGGCAACACTGAAGCTTTCTTT. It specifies CASRGGTGNTEAFF.

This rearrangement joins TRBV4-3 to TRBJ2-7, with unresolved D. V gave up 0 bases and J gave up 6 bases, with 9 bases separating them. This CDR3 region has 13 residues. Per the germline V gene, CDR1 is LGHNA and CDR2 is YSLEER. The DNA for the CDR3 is TGCGCCAGCAGCCAAGACTATAACGGCGAGCAGTACTTC. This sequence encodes CASSQDYNGEQYF.

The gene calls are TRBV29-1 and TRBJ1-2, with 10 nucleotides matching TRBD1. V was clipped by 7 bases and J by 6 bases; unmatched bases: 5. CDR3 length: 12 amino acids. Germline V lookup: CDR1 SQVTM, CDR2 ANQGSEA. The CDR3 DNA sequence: TGCAGCGCTAGACAGGGGGCGGATGGCTACACCTTC. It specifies CSARQGADGYTF.

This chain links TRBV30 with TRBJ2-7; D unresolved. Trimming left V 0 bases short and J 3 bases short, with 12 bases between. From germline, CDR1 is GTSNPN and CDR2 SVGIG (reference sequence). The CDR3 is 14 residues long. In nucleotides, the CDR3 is TGTGCCTGGAGTGTACGCGTCAGAGGCTACGAGCAGTACTTC. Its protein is CAWSVRVRGYEQYF.

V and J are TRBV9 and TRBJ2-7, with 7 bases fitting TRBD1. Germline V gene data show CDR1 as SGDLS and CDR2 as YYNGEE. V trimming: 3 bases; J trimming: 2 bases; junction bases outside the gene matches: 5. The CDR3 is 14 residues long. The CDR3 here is CASSGRDSPYEQYF. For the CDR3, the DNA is TGTGCCAGCAGCGGCCGGGACAGCCCCTACGAGCAGTACTTC. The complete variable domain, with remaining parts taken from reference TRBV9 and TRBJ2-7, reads DSGVTQTPKHLITATGQRVTLRCSPRSGDLSVYWYQQSLDQGLQFLIQYYNGEERAKGNILERFSAQQFPDLHSELNLSSLELGDSALYFCASSGRDSPYEQYFGPGTRLTVT.

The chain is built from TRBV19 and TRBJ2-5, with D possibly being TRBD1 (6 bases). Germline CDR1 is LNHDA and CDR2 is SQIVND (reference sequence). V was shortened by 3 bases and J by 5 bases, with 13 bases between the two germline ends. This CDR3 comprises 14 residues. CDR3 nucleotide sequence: TGTGCCAGTAGTATCGGGCAGGGGCTGGAGACCCAGTACTTC. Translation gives CASSIGQGLETQYF.

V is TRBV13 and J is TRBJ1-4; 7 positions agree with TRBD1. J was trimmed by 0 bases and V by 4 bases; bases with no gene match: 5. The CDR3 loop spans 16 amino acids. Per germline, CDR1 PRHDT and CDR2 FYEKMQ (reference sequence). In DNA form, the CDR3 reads TGTGCCAGCAGCTACAGGGGAACCCCAACTAATGAAAAACTGTTTTTT. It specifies CASSYRGTPTNEKLFF.

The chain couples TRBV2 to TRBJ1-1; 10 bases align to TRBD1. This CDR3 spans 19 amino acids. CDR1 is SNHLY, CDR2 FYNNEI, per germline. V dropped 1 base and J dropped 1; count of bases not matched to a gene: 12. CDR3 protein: CASSEGPGFGTGANTEAFF. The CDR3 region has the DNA TGTGCCAGCAGTGAAGGACCAGGATTTGGGACAGGGGCGAACACTGAAGCTTTCTTT.

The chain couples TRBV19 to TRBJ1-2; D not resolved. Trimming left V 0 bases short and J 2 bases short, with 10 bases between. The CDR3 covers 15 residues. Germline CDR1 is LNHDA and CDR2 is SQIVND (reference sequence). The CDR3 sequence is CASSIDPGRNYGYTF. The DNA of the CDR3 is TGTGCCAGTAGTATAGACCCGGGAAGGAACTATGGCTACACCTTC.

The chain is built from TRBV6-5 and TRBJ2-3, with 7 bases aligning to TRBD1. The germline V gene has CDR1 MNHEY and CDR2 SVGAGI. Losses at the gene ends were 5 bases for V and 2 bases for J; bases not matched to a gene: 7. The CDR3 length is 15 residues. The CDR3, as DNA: TGTGCCAGCAGTCTCCGGACAGGTTCCACAGATACGCAGTATTTT. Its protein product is CASSLRTGSTDTQYF.